Listed below are T cell receptor beta chains from one sample, sequenced in a study of blood T cell repertoires in COVID-19. Assay: immunoSEQ multiplex PCR; the TCRdb copy retains only in-frame clones and omits some. This table holds 40,000 to 45,000 clones, roughly 90% found once. The sequencing input was peripheral blood. These receptors came from a human donor in a cohort sampled during active COVID-19. Both conserved end residues are part of each CDR3. A D gene is named only where the DNA matches it firmly. Where a row states a size, it is once, few, many or the class of an expanded clone; other rows omit it.

v_gene	d_gene	abundance	j_gene	CDR3nt	CDR3aa
TRBV9	-	-	TRBJ2-7	TGTGCCAGCAGCACAAAGTGGGTAGCGGAGCTTGGAGAGCAGTACTTC	CASSTKWVAELGEQYF
TRBV9	TRBD2	-	TRBJ2-3	TGTGCCAGCAGCAAGACTAGCGGGAGCACAGATACGCAGTATTTT	CASSKTSGSTDTQYF
TRBV7-9	-	once	TRBJ1-2	TGTGCCAGCAGCTTAATGGGACACCCAACGCACGGCTACACCTTC	CASSLMGHPTHGYTF
TRBV4-2	TRBD1	once	TRBJ1-5	TGTGCCAGCAGCCAAGCACCGGGACAGGGAGATGAGGACAATCAGCCCCAGCATTTT	CASSQAPGQGDEDNQPQHF
TRBV3-1/TRBV3-2	-	few	TRBJ1-1	TGTGCCAGCAGCTTCAGGGGCGCCACTGAAGCTTTCTTT	CASSFRGATEAFF
TRBV4-2	TRBD2	-	TRBJ2-2	TGTGCCAGCAGCCAAGGGGGGGGACCCACCGGGGAGCTGTTTTTT	CASSQGGGPTGELFF
TRBV5-1	-	-	TRBJ2-7	TGCGCCAGCAGCCATGGCCCCTACGAGCAGTACTTC	CASSHGPYEQYF
TRBV7-8	-	once	TRBJ1-2	TGTGCCAGCAGCTTAGTGATCACCAGGCAGTATGGCTACACCTTC	CASSLVITRQYGYTF
TRBV30	TRBD1	-	TRBJ1-1	TGTGCCTGGGTCAAAGGGGGCACCTGGAACACTGAAGCTTTCTTT	CAWVKGGTWNTEAFF
TRBV7-2	TRBD2	-	TRBJ2-7	TGTGCCAGCAGCTGGACTAGCGGGGTCTCCTACGAGCAGTACTTC	CASSWTSGVSYEQYF
TRBV5-1	-	-	TRBJ1-1	TGCGCCAGCAGCTGGACAGAGAACACTGAAGCTTTCTTT	CASSWTENTEAFF
TRBV19	TRBD2	once	TRBJ2-3	TGTGCCAGTAGTATCCGAGCGGGAGGAAGCACAGATACGCAGTATTTT	CASSIRAGGSTDTQYF